This record concerns one T cell receptor (beta chain) sequence. Under the authors' procedure: Nucleated cell number was recorded as an estimate derived from reference gene primer amplification. Here immunoSEQ multiplex PCR was the method, and the copy in TCRdb shows in-frame clones only, minus some. V and J calls and clone size are as listed in that table; D and trimming were resolved from the DNA. This sample yields about 67,000 clones, of which around nine tenths are seen a single time; 15% to 20% belongs to the top ten. These data come from a study of blood T cell repertoires in COVID-19. For the study at large: Samples of COVID-19 (acute and convalescent) were obtained from the United States, Italy and Spain.

The V and J ends lost 1 base and 4 bases respectively, with 7 bases between them. Germline CDR1 LGHNA, CDR2 YNFKEQ. The CDR3 length is 13 residues. The material sequenced was peripheral blood. J is TRBJ2-5 and V is TRBV4-2; D remains ambiguous. The source is a woman of 80 years or more with acute or convalescent COVID-19. This CDR3 is CASSQGVGETQYF. The CDR3 DNA reads as TGTGCCAGCAGCCAAGGTGTCGGAGAGACCCAGTACTTC.